This is a list of T cell receptor beta chains from one sample in a study of OX40 agonist ivuxolimab in advanced cancers. Only in-frame clones appear in the TCRdb table, and some are missing; sequencing was by immunoSEQ multiplex PCR. Of about 67,000 clones listed, approximately 89% are singletons. Sequencing used CD4+ or CD8+ T cells sorted from blood, obtained in a trial of the OX40 agonist ivuxolimab. The receptors here all came from an adult with an advanced solid tumor such as melanoma, head and neck, liver or kidney cancer. Both conserved end residues are part of each CDR3. Fields, in order: D gene, V gene, J gene, clone size, CDR3 DNA, CDR3 protein. The D gene is left open where the match is weak. Expanded clones get a size class; other rows say once, few or many, or leave the size out.

-	TRBV2	TRBJ1-2	-	TGTGCCAGCAGTGCCCGCCCAGGCGGCGGCTACACCTTC	CASSARPGGGYTF
TRBD2	TRBV28	TRBJ2-3	-	TGTGCCAGCAGTCCCGGGACTAGCGGCACAGATACGCAGTATTTT	CASSPGTSGTDTQYF
TRBD1	TRBV7-8	TRBJ1-5	few	TGTGCCAGCAGCTTAGTAAGGGACAGTAATCAGCCCCAGCATTTT	CASSLVRDSNQPQHF
-	TRBV28	TRBJ1-5	-	TGTGCCAGCAGTACCGGACGCCGGGGGAATCAGCCCCAGCATTTT	CASSTGRRGNQPQHF
TRBD2	TRBV19	TRBJ2-5	-	TGTGCCAGTAAACCAGGGACTAGCGGGGAGACCCAGTACTTC	CASKPGTSGETQYF
-	TRBV7-2	TRBJ2-3	-	TGTGCCAGCAGCTTACCGGAGCAGTCGTTCTCGAATACGCAGTATTTT	CASSLPEQSFSNTQYF
TRBD2	TRBV11-3	TRBJ2-1	-	TGTGCCAGCAGCTTTGGGCGGGAGGGTTACAATGAGCAGTTCTTC	CASSFGREGYNEQFF
-	TRBV28	TRBJ1-1	-	TGTGCCAGCAGCACGGGGGATAACACTGAAGCTTTCTTT	CASSTGDNTEAFF
TRBD2	TRBV7-9	TRBJ2-7	once	TGTGCCAGCAGCCGGACTAGCGGGAGGATCTCCGAGCAGTACTTC	CASSRTSGRISEQYF
-	TRBV5-1	TRBJ1-5	-	TGCGCCAGCAGCTCCGGACAGCCCAATCAGCCCCAGCATTTT	CASSSGQPNQPQHF
TRBD2	TRBV7-2	TRBJ2-3	once	TGTGCCAGCAGCCCAAGACTAGCGGGGATGGGCACAGATACGCAGTATTTT	CASSPRLAGMGTDTQYF
TRBD1	TRBV2	TRBJ1-6	-	TGTGCCAGCAGTGAATATATCGGGACAGTGAGCTCACCCCTCCACTTT	CASSEYIGTVSSPLHF
TRBD1	TRBV6-6	TRBJ1-5	few	TGTGCCAGCAACAGAGACAGGGGCGAACAGCCCCAGCATTTT	CASNRDRGEQPQHF
TRBD2	TRBV11-3	TRBJ2-1	once	TGTGCCAGCAGCAAACTAGCGGGAGTCGGTACCTACAATGAGCAGTTCTTC	CASSKLAGVGTYNEQFF
TRBD2	TRBV7-8	TRBJ2-6	-	TGTGCCAGCAGCTTTTGGACTAGCGCTTACTCTGGGGCCAACGTCCTGACTTTC	CASSFWTSAYSGANVLTF
TRBD2	TRBV4-1	TRBJ2-7	-	TGCGCCAGCAGCCAAGTCGGGGGCGGGGGGGCCTCCTACGAGCAGTACTTC	CASSQVGGGGASYEQYF
-	TRBV5-6	TRBJ1-6	-	TGTGCCAGCAGCTTGTTTTTCGAGATGAGCTCCTATAATTCACCCCTCCACTTT	CASSLFFEMSSYNSPLHF
TRBD2	TRBV7-8	TRBJ2-2	-	TGTGCCAGCAGCTTACTAGCGGGAGAGGTTTACACCGGGGAGCTGTTTTTT	CASSLLAGEVYTGELFF
-	TRBV6-5	TRBJ2-3	-	TGTGCCAGCCGTTATCTTAGCACAGATACGCAGTATTTT	CASRYLSTDTQYF
-	TRBV7-2	TRBJ2-5	-	TGTGCCAGCAGCGAACGACCACGGGAGACCCAGTACTTC	CASSERPRETQYF
TRBD1	TRBV10-3	TRBJ1-2	-	TGTGCCATCAGAGGGACAGGGGGCTATGGCTACACCTTC	CAIRGTGGYGYTF
-	TRBV10-3	TRBJ1-2	-	TGTGCCATCAGGCGTTTCCCCCTCTATGGCTACACCTTC	CAIRRFPLYGYTF
-	TRBV18	TRBJ1-2	-	TGTGCCAGCTCATCCAAAGGGGAGGGGAACTATGGCTACACCTTC	CASSSKGEGNYGYTF
-	TRBV4-2	TRBJ2-1	-	TGTGCCAGCAGCCAAGATTTGGGGTTTGAGCAGTTCTTC	CASSQDLGFEQFF
TRBD1	TRBV11-2	TRBJ2-7	once	TGTGCCAGCAGCTTAAGCGACAGGGGAGGCTACGAGCAGTACTTC	CASSLSDRGGYEQYF